This T cell receptor (beta chain) derives from a study of T-cell memory formation after mild COVID-19. At the level of the study: TCR clusters were mostly donor specific.

TCRdb used MiXCR to reprocess the 5' RACE reads, holding one entry per CDR3 protein. The sample gives 120,000 or so distinct CDR3 sequences, 15% to 20% of which show up once; about 5.2% is in the top ten. There are a few counts of this clonotype. V was pared by 0 bases and J by 6 bases, with 3 bases of the junction left unmatched. This CDR3 comprises 14 residues. Per the germline V gene, CDR1 is SGHRS and CDR2 is YFSETQ. The TCR originated in a man aged 18 to 30 who had mild COVID-19 (a few samples of this study predate the infection). Cell type and time point are not known. The sample consisted of PBMCs or a T cell subset sorted from them (not recorded which). This rearrangement joins TRBV5-1 to TRBJ2-1; 7 bases align to TRBD1. Written as DNA, the CDR3 is TGCGCCAGCAGCTTGGGGGGGACAGTCAATGAGCAGTTCTTC. Amino acid sequence: CASSLGGTVNEQFF.